The present TCR beta chain was sequenced within a study of OX40 agonist ivuxolimab in advanced cancers. Study context: While on treatment, patients had intravenous ivuxolimab at 0.01 to 10 mg/kg every 2 weeks. Of the participants, 35% to 50% had some prior anti-PD-1, anti-PD-L1 or anti-CTLA-4 therapy, which was allowed.

Germline lookup yields CDR1 MNHNS and CDR2 SASEGT. The V end was cut by 3 bases, the J end by 4 bases, with 18 bases between. The CDR3 runs 16 residues. Only in-frame clones appear in the TCRdb table, and some are missing; sequencing was by immunoSEQ multiplex PCR. Here the sample spans roughly 53,000 clones, over 80% being singletons. This clone appeared once. Sequencing was performed on CD4+ or CD8+ T cells sorted from blood, taken in a trial of the OX40 agonist ivuxolimab. This TCR derives from an adult with an advanced solid tumor such as melanoma, head and neck, liver or kidney cancer. This chain joins TRBV6-1 and TRBJ2-5; D is perhaps TRBD2 (6 bases). The CDR3 sequence: CASSDPSGGGGETQYF. The CDR3 DNA sequence: TGTGCCAGCAGTGATCCGTCTGGGGGAGGAGGAGAGACCCAGTACTTC.